This TCR beta chain is from a study of regulatory T cells in long-lasting Graves disease. Stated time point: newly diagnosed GD, antithyroid drugs for less than 3 months. RNA isolated from PBMCs was used to make the TCR library. CDR3 regions were amplified by Arm-PCR using iRepertoire HTBI primers to build TCR beta libraries. TCRdb reanalysed the multiplex PCR reads using MiXCR and keeps one entry per CDR3 protein. The sample lists roughly 400,000 distinct CDR3 sequences; approximately 16% were seen once. Trimming removed 2 bases from V and 3 bases from J; junction bases left unmatched: 7. The V gene's germline CDR1 is MGHRA and CDR2 YSYEKL. The CDR3 is made up of 17 amino acids. The same sample was also studied in work on T cells in Graves' hyperthyroidism and ophthalmopathy. From that second work: Most thyroid clonotypes that were expanded above 0.001 also turned up in blood.

The receptor was isolated from a woman in her 40s with Graves disease. The starting material was peripheral blood mononuclear cells (PBMCs), obtained at new diagnosis, from a patient treated with antithyroid drugs. The gene calls are TRBV4-1 and TRBJ2-7, with 13 bases identical to TRBD2. The chain's CDR3 is CASSQLTSGRRNYEQYF. For the CDR3, the DNA is TGCGCCAGCAGCCAACTGACTAGCGGGAGGAGAAACTACGAGCAGTACTTC.